Listed below are T cell receptor beta chains from one sample, sequenced in a study of CD4 and CD8 cells across lung adenocarcinoma regions. From the PCR reads, TCRdb called clonotypes with MiXCR, one entry per CDR3 protein. The sample has about 12,000 distinct CDR3 sequences; about 56% are singletons. Sequencing was performed on CD8+ T cells from the margin of a lung tumor. The receptors originated from a female donor with lung adenocarcinoma. The CD4 and CD8 labels of this study may be unreliable. Both conserved end residues are part of each CDR3. A D gene is named only where the DNA matches it firmly. Only some rows state a clone size, as once, few, many or a class for expanded clones.

size	J	V	D	DNA	CDR3
few	TRBJ2-7	TRBV10-1	TRBD1	TGCGCCAGCAGATCCGCCCGGGACAGGGATTCCTACGAGCAGTACTTC	CASRSARDRDSYEQYF
many	TRBJ2-5	TRBV6-1	TRBD2	TGTGCCAGCAGACCTTGGGGGAGGGAGCAAGAGACCCAGTACTTC	CASRPWGREQETQYF
few	TRBJ2-1	TRBV27	TRBD2	TGTGCGGGCAGCGGGGGCCGGGTCCCAGAGACGCAGTACTTT	CAGSGGRVPETQYF
many	TRBJ2-5	TRBV7-9	TRBD1	TGTGCCAGCAGCACGGGACAGCCACAAGAGACCCAGTACTTC	CASSTGQPQETQYF
-	TRBJ2-5	TRBV10-1	TRBD2	TGCGCGGGCAGCGGGGTGCGGGACCAAGGGATTCAGTACTTC	CAGSGVRDQGIQYF
-	TRBJ2-7	TRBV27	TRBD1	TGTGCCAGCAGTTTATCGAAGAGACAGGGGGACCGAGGTTACGAGCAGTACTTC	CASSLSKRQGDRGYEQYF
-	TRBJ2-6	TRBV27	TRBD1	TGTGCCAGCAGTTGGGGACAGTATCGATCTGGGGCCAACGTCCTGACTTTC	CASSWGQYRSGANVLTF
-	TRBJ2-5	TRBV6-1	TRBD2	TGTGCGGGGTTCGGGGGGATAATAGAAGAGACCCAGTACTTC	CAGFGGIIEETQYF
-	TRBJ2-3	TRBV6-1	-	TGTGCCAGCAGTGATTCAGGGGGGACAGATACGCAGTATTTT	CASSDSGGTDTQYF
-	TRBJ2-5	TRBV11-2	-	TGTGCCAGCAGTTCACTCCCCCAGACCCAGTACTTC	CASSSLPQTQYF
-	TRBJ1-5	TRBV30	-	TGTGCCTGGAGTGTAGGCAGGGGATTTCAGCCCCAGCATTTT	CAWSVGRGFQPQHF
many	TRBJ2-1	TRBV9	-	TGTGCCAGCAGCGCGACAGCGGTATCCTACAATGAGCAGTTCTTC	CASSATAVSYNEQFF
-	TRBJ2-3	TRBV6-1	-	TGTGCCAGCAGTGATTTTGCAAGGACAGATACGCAGTATTTT	CASSDFARTDTQYF
many	TRBJ2-2	TRBV27	-	TGTGCCAGCAGTTTCATCCGGGGTCAGGGTAACACCGGGGAGCTGTTTTTT	CASSFIRGQGNTGELFF
-	TRBJ1-2	TRBV10-1	-	TGCGCCAGCAGATGGGCTTGTGGCTACACCTTC	CASRWACGYTF
-	TRBJ2-4	TRBV6-5	TRBD2	TGTGCCAGCAGTTCGGGGCGGGGGGCCAAAGACACGCAGTACTTC	CASSSGRGAKDTQYF
-	TRBJ2-2	TRBV4-1	-	TGCGCCAGCAGCCAAGGCTTCTGGTCCGAGAGGCTGTTTTTT	CASSQGFWSERLFF
-	TRBJ2-6	TRBV10-2	TRBD1	TGCGCCAGCAGTGCCCGGGACAGGGGCGGTATATGGGCCAACGTCCTGACTTTC	CASSARDRGGIWANVLTF
-	TRBJ1-1	TRBV4-2	-	TGTGCCAGCAGCCAACAGGAGACTGAAGCTTTCTTT	CASSQQETEAFF
few	TRBJ1-2	TRBV27	-	TGTGCCAGCACTTCCCTCGGGGGAATCTCTGGCTACACCTTC	CASTSLGGISGYTF
-	TRBJ2-1	TRBV10-2	TRBD2	TGCGCCAGCAGTGAGTCTGGATTAGCGGGACTTGAGCAGTTCTTC	CASSESGLAGLEQFF
few	TRBJ2-7	TRBV5-1	-	TGCGCCAGCAGTAGACAGGGATTTGTTCTAGCGGTACCCTACGAGCAGTACTTC	CASSRQGFVLAVPYEQYF
few	TRBJ2-3	TRBV3-1	-	TGTGCCAGCAGCCGGGGCAGGGTTACGGTAGATACGCAGTATTTT	CASSRGRVTVDTQYF
-	TRBJ1-1	TRBV6-1	TRBD1	TGTGCCAGCAGGGGGACAGCCTTGAACACTGAAGCTTTCTTT	CASRGTALNTEAFF
-	TRBJ2-3	TRBV6-1	-	TGTGCCAGCTGGGGGAGGGGAGGGACAAATACGCAGTATTTC	CASWGRGGTNTQYF
medium-sized	TRBJ2-3	TRBV6-1	-	TGTGCCAGCAGTGAAGGAACCGTGGCAGATACGCAGTATTTT	CASSEGTVADTQYF
-	TRBJ2-3	TRBV27	-	TGTGCCAGCAGGGGGGTGTGGGCCACAGATACGCAGTATTTT	CASRGVWATDTQYF
-	TRBJ2-6	TRBV10-2	-	TGCGCCAGCAGACAGGCGTTGGGGGCCAACGTGCAGACCTTC	CASRQALGANVQTF
-	TRBJ2-1	TRBV6-5	-	TGTGCCAGCAGTTTGGGCCGGGGCTCCTACGGGGAGCAGTTTTTT	CASSLGRGSYGEQFF
medium-sized	TRBJ2-5	TRBV27	TRBD2	TGTGCCAGCTCCCCCGCAGGGACTAGCGGCACCCAGTACTTC	CASSPAGTSGTQYF
-	TRBJ2-4	TRBV12-3/TRBV12-4	TRBD2	TGTGCCTGCCGCCCGGGGGGGCGGGGAGCCAAAAATATGCAGTACTTC	CACRPGGRGAKNMQYF
many	TRBJ2-4	TRBV6-1	-	TGTGCCAGCAGGAGACAGGGAGGACTAGCCAAAAACATTCAGTACTTC	CASRRQGGLAKNIQYF
-	TRBJ2-3	TRBV6-1	TRBD2	TGTGCCAGCAGTGAGGGGGGGGGTCTGGTGCAGTATTTT	CASSEGGGLVQYF
once	TRBJ1-3	TRBV6-1	-	TGTGCCAGCAGTGAAGAGGGACACCTCGCTAACACCATATATTTT	CASSEEGHLANTIYF
few	TRBJ2-1	TRBV6-1	-	TGTGCCAGCAGTGAAATCTACTACAATGAGCAGTTCTTC	CASSEIYYNEQFF
-	TRBJ2-3	TRBV3-1	TRBD2	TGTGCCAGCGGACTAGCGGGGTTGGATACGCAGTATTTT	CASGLAGLDTQYF
few	TRBJ2-3	TRBV6-1	TRBD1	TGTGCCAGCAGTGCTAGGGGGCTGCGAGCCACAGATACTCAGTATTTT	CASSARGLRATDTQYF
-	TRBJ2-1	TRBV6-5	-	TGTGCCAGCAGATTCTCCGGGCCGCACAATGAGCAGTTCTTC	CASRFSGPHNEQFF
many	TRBJ2-5	TRBV7-2	TRBD1	TGTGCCAGCAGCTGGACAGGGTTCCAAGAGACCCAGTACTTC	CASSWTGFQETQYF
-	TRBJ2-5	TRBV3-1	TRBD2	TGTGCCAGCAGCCAAGTCATAGCGGGGGGTAAGGGGACCCAGTACTTC	CASSQVIAGGKGTQYF
-	TRBJ2-2	TRBV27	TRBD1	TGTGCCAGCAGTACACAGGGGGCTAGCACCGGGGAGCTGTTTTTT	CASSTQGASTGELFF